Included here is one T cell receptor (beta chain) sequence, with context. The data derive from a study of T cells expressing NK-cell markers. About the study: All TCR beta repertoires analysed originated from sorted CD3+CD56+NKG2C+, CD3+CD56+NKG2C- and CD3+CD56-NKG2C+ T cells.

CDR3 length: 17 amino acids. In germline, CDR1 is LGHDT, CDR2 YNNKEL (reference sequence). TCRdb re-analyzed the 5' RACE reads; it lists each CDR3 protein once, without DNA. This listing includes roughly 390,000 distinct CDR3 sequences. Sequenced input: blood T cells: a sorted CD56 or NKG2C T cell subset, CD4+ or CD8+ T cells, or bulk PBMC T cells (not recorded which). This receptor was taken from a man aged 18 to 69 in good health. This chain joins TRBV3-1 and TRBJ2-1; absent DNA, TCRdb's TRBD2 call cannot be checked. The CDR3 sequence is CASSRLAGGRRYNEQFF.